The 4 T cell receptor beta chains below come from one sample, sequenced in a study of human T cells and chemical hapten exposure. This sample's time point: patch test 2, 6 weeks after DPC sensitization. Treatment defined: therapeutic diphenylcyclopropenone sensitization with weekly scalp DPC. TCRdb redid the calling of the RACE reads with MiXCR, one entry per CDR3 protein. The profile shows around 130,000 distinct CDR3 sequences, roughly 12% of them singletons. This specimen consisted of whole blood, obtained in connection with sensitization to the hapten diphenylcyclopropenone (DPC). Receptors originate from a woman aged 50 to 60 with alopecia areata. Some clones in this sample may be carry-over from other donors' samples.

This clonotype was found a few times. The CDR3 DNA sequence: TGCAGTGCTAGACAAGGGGAACAGACCCAGTACTTC. This sequence encodes CSARQGEQTQYF. The V and J genes are TRBV20-1 and TRBJ2-5; D is possibly TRBD1 (5 bases). Germline V gene data show CDR1 as DFQATT and CDR2 as SNEGSKA (reference sequence). The CDR3 is 12 amino acids. V was clipped by 2 bases and J by 6 bases, with 10 bases between them.

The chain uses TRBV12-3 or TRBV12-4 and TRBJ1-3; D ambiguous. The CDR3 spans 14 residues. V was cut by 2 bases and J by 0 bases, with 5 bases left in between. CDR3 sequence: CASSLWNSGNTIYF. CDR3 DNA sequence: TGTGCCAGCAGTTTATGGAACTCTGGAAACACCATATATTTT.

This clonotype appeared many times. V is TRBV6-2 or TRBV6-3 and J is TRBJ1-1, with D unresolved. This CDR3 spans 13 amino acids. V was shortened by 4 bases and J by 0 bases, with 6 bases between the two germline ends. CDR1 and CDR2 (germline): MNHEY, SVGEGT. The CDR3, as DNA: TGTGCCAGCAGTTTAGGAATGAACACTGAAGCTTTCTTT. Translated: CASSLGMNTEAFF.

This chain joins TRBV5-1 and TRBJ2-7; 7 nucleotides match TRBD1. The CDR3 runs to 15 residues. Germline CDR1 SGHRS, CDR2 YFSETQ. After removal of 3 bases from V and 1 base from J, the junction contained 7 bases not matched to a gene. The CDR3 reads CASSWGTESSYEQYF. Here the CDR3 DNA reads TGCGCCAGCAGCTGGGGGACAGAATCTTCCTACGAGCAGTACTTC.